Each of the 20 T cell receptor beta chains below was sequenced from the same sample in a study of T-cell reconstitution after alpha-beta-depleted transplantation in children. Using unique molecular identifiers, the investigators prepared the TCRbeta library. TCRdb redid the calling of the PCR reads with MiXCR, one entry per CDR3 protein. The repertoire consists of about 350,000 distinct CDR3 sequences, with 15% to 20% occurring once and the leading ten covering about 41%. The specimen was PBMCs, mostly from graft donor cells, collected 360 days after TCRalphabeta/CD19-depleted stem cell transplant. The receptors shown here come from a male patient between 2 and 10 years old who had a stem cell transplant for acute lymphoblastic leukemia, so the T cells may come from the graft donor.

In its sample, this clonotype was seen a few times. The V call is TRBV28, the J call TRBJ2-7; TRBD2 aligns across 7 bases. CDR1 and CDR2 from the germline V gene are MDHEN and SYDVKM. V lost 5 bases, J lost 2 bases, and 12 bases stayed unmatched. The CDR3 spans 16 residues. The CDR3 coding sequence is TGTGCCAGCAGTCCCCCTTTTGGGAGGGCCGCCTACGAGCAGTACTTC. It is translated as CASSPPFGRAAYEQYF.

The genes are TRBV4-3 and TRBJ1-1; D may be TRBD1 (6 bases). V dropped 3 bases and J dropped 6 bases, with 26 bases sitting between them. Germline V gene sequence: CDR1 LGHNA, CDR2 YSLEER. This CDR3 has 18 residues. CDR3 nucleotide sequence: TGCGCCAGCAGCCACGGAGGGGACCCCAGGGGACGGGGGGCTGAAGCTTTCTTT. Translating gives CASSHGGDPRGRGAEAFF.

V usage is TRBV29-1 and J usage is TRBJ2-5; no clear D. The CDR3 contains 10 residues. V dropped 7 bases and J dropped 2 bases, with 5 bases sitting between them. Looked up from germline, CDR1 is SQVTM and CDR2 is ANQGSEA. CDR3 sequence: CSANQETQYF. CDR3 DNA: TGCAGCGCAAATCAAGAGACCCAGTACTTC.

This clonotype was found once. The chain carries TRBV15 and TRBJ2-5, with 9 bases lining up with TRBD1. Germline CDR1 reads LNHNV; CDR2 reads YYDKDF (reference sequence). Unmatched junction bases numbered 10, after V lost 1 base and J lost 7 bases. The CDR3 extends over 16 amino acids. This CDR3 reads CATSRVVIDRGGTQYF. CDR3 DNA sequence: TGTGCCACCAGCAGAGTAGTGATTGACAGGGGGGGGACCCAGTACTTC.

This clonotype appeared a few times. This chain links TRBV9 with TRBJ2-3, with 9 bases fitting TRBD2. Unmatched junction bases numbered 6, after V lost 3 bases and J lost 1 base. This CDR3 spans 16 amino acids. Germline lookup yields CDR1 SGDLS and CDR2 YYNGEE. CDR3 sequence reads: CASSGGSGSRTDTQYF. CDR3 coding DNA: TGTGCCAGCAGCGGTGGTAGCGGGAGTCGCACAGATACGCAGTATTTT. The full variable domain, with the rest looked up from reference TRBV9 and TRBJ2-3, is DSGVTQTPKHLITATGQRVTLRCSPRSGDLSVYWYQQSLDQGLQFLIQYYNGEERAKGNILERFSAQQFPDLHSELNLSSLELGDSALYFCASSGGSGSRTDTQYFGPGTRLTVL.

This clonotype has at least ten counts. The chain has TRBV27 and TRBJ1-1; the D is unclear. The germline V gene has CDR1 MNHEY and CDR2 SMNVEV (reference sequence). This CDR3 is built from 13 residues. Trimming shortened V by 6 bases and J by 2 bases, and 10 bases separated the two germline ends. The CDR3 DNA reads TGTGCCAGCAGGGCACAGCTTAACACTGAAGCTTTCTTT. As protein: CASRAQLNTEAFF.

There are a few counts of this clonotype. V is TRBV6-4 and J is TRBJ2-7, with TRBD2 matching over 13 bases. CDR3 length equals 13 residues. V lost 10 bases, J lost 3 bases, and 3 bases stayed unmatched. CDR1 and CDR2 (germline): MRHNA, SNTAGT. CDR3 in amino acids: CAKTSGRVYEQYF. The CDR3 nucleotides are TGTGCCAAAACTAGCGGGAGGGTCTACGAGCAGTACTTC.

V and J are TRBV6-1 and TRBJ2-7; 9 bases align to TRBD1. The J segment lost 3 bases and the V segment lost 8 bases, leaving 11 bases of the junction unmatched. From germline, CDR1 is MNHNS and CDR2 SASEGT. CDR3 size: 15 residues. CDR3 sequence reads: CASSTPRDRVYEQYF. The CDR3 region has the DNA TGTGCCAGCTCGACTCCCCGGGACAGGGTCTACGAGCAGTACTTC.

This clonotype came up many times. V is TRBV5-1 and J is TRBJ1-1; 10 bases match TRBD1. J gave up 4 bases and V 4 bases, and 7 bases lay outside the gene matches. This CDR3 contains 15 residues. Germline CDR1 SGHRS, CDR2 YFSETQ. CDR3 protein: CASSMGQGSPTEAFF. CDR3 nucleotides: TGCGCCAGCAGCATGGGACAGGGGTCTCCCACTGAAGCTTTCTTT.

This clonotype was seen more than once but under ten times. The genes are TRBV12-3 or TRBV12-4 and TRBJ2-3; D not certain. V was pared by 6 bases and J by 6 bases, with 16 bases between. The CDR3 contains 14 residues. The CDR3 DNA is TGTGCCAGCAGGTCTTCGGGCCTAGTTGATACGCAGTATTTT. It specifies CASRSSGLVDTQYF.

DNA of the CDR3: TGTGCCAGCAGCCTAAGGGGGGTTGGCAATGAGCAGTTCTTC. It yields the protein CASSLRGVGNEQFF. V gene TRBV7-3 combines with J gene TRBJ2-1; D could derive from TRBD1 or TRBD2 (6 bases each). The germline gives CDR1 SGHTA, CDR2 FQGTGA. V lost 5 bases, J lost 6 bases, and 14 bases lay in between. The CDR3 totals 14 residues.

This clonotype was seen ten or more times. This chain links TRBV7-9 with TRBJ1-1, with 7 bases aligning to TRBD1. This CDR3 has 16 residues. The germline V gene encodes CDR1 SEHNR and CDR2 FQNEAQ (reference sequence). V trimming: 3 bases; J trimming: 0 bases; junction bases outside the gene matches: 7. The CDR3 is CASSFGATGLNTEAFF. The CDR3 region has the DNA TGTGCCAGCAGCTTCGGGGCGACAGGGTTGAACACTGAAGCTTTCTTT.

The rearrangement links TRBV7-8 to TRBJ2-7, with D uncertain. The CDR3 sequence is 14 residues long. V lost 5 bases, J lost 2 bases, and 13 bases lay in between. The germline V gene has CDR1 SGHVS and CDR2 FQNEAQ. CDR3 nucleotides: TGTGCCAGCAGCCCCCCGGACCAAACCTACGAGCAGTACTTC. It codes for CASSPPDQTYEQYF.

In this sample, this clonotype turned up a few times. The gene calls are TRBV9 and TRBJ1-3; D gene uncertain. The germline V gene has CDR1 SGDLS and CDR2 YYNGEE. The length of the CDR3 is 14 residues. Trimming left V 0 bases short and J 3 bases short, with 7 bases between. The CDR3 DNA sequence: TGTGCCAGCAGCGTAGGGGCAGGTGGAAACACCATATATTTT. It translates to CASSVGAGGNTIYF.

This clonotype was detected a few times. DNA of the CDR3: TGCGCCAGCAGCCAAGGGGGTACCAACGGGGAGCTGTTTTTT. Protein sequence: CASSQGGTNGELFF. The chain joins TRBV4-1 to TRBJ2-2; D uncertain. This CDR3 contains 14 residues. The germline V and J ends were trimmed by 1 base and 7 bases, with 10 bases remaining between them. Germline CDR1 and CDR2: MGHRA and YSYEKL.

This clonotype was seen more than once but under ten times. This chain connects TRBV6-4 to TRBJ2-1, with D possibly TRBD2 on 6 matching bases. Germline values: CDR1 MRHNA, CDR2 SNTAGT. Trimming left V 0 bases short and J 9 bases short, with 18 bases between. There are 16 residues in the CDR3. As DNA, the CDR3 is TGTGCCAGCAGTGACTCGAAGCTAGCGAGTTTCGGTGAGCAGTTCTTC. Amino acid sequence: CASSDSKLASFGEQFF.

This clonotype was detected ten times or more. The rearrangement links TRBV10-3 to TRBJ1-2; 8 bases fit TRBD1. The CDR3 has 12 amino acids. CDR1 and CDR2 from the germline V gene are ENHRY and SYGVKD. Unmatched junction bases numbered 3, after V lost 7 bases and J lost 5 bases. The CDR3: CAIMNRGYGYTF. The CDR3 nucleotides are TGTGCCATCATGAACAGGGGGTATGGCTACACCTTC.

The sample holds a few counts of this clonotype. The genes are TRBV29-1 and TRBJ2-1; 8 bases match TRBD1. This CDR3 region has 14 residues. The germline V gene has CDR1 SQVTM and CDR2 ANQGSEA. The V and J ends lost 7 bases and 2 bases, in that order; junction bases with no gene match: 7. The CDR3 protein is CSARGGQAYNEQFF. In DNA, the CDR3 is TGCAGCGCCCGAGGGGGACAGGCCTACAATGAGCAGTTCTTC.

In this sample, this clonotype turned up a few times. J is TRBJ2-1 and V is TRBV5-1; TRBD1 matches 7 bases. CDR3 length equals 16 residues. Trimming at V came to 4 bases and at J to 1 base, leaving 8 bases not matched to a gene. CDR1 is SGHRS, CDR2 YFSETQ, per germline. This CDR3 reads CASSSYRGSSYNEQFF. The CDR3 DNA sequence: TGCGCCAGCAGCAGCTACAGGGGAAGTTCCTACAATGAGCAGTTCTTC.

This clonotype was observed many times. This rearrangement joins TRBV6-1 to TRBJ1-1; D not resolved. The CDR3 has 15 residues. The germline CDR1 and CDR2 sequences are MNHNS and SASEGT. V lost 4 bases and J lost 1, with 13 bases in between. CDR3 region: CASSGYQSSNTEAFF. In nucleotides, the CDR3 is TGTGCCAGCAGTGGCTATCAATCATCGAACACTGAAGCTTTCTTT.